These 12 T cell receptor beta chains were all obtained from the same sample, sequenced in a study of control samples from healthy donors and cancer patients. Data came from immunoSEQ multiplex PCR; TCRdb stores just in-frame clones and leaves some out. Of 150,000 or so clones in the sample, around 93% were seen once. The sequenced sample consisted of blood. The origin of the receptors is a woman aged 55 to 70 in good health.

This rearrangement joins TRBV5-1 to TRBJ1-1, with 7 bases that match TRBD1. The CDR3 totals 14 residues. The ends lost 5 bases at V and 1 base at J; junction bases unmatched: 5. Germline V lookup: CDR1 SGHRS, CDR2 YFSETQ. Here the CDR3 reads CASRWTGPNTEAFF. The CDR3 nucleotides read TGCGCCAGCAGGTGGACAGGCCCGAACACTGAAGCTTTCTTT.

This chain uses TRBV30 with TRBJ1-2; D remains ambiguous. The CDR3 length is 11 residues. Germline V gene sequence: CDR1 GTSNPN, CDR2 SVGIG (reference sequence). The V end lost 7 bases, the J end lost 4 bases, and 10 bases lay between the germline ends. CDR3 amino acids: CASAFSYGYTF. CDR3 DNA: TGTGCCTCGGCTTTTTCCTATGGCTACACCTTC.

The chain recombines TRBV5-8 with TRBJ2-1; D is uncertain. CDR1 is SGHTS, CDR2 YDEGEE, per germline. CDR3 length: 13 amino acids. V lost 0 bases and J lost 14, with 15 bases in between. DNA of the CDR3: TGTGCCAGCAGCTTGGGTTCGAACCAGGCCGAGTTCTTC. Amino acid sequence: CASSLGSNQAEFF.

This rearrangement joins TRBV19 to TRBJ1-5, with no clear D. Germline lookup yields CDR1 LNHDA and CDR2 SQIVND (reference sequence). The CDR3 runs 12 residues. V lost 5 bases and J lost 2, with 4 bases in between. The CDR3 region has the DNA TGTGCCAGTAGTTCGCGCAATCAGCCCCAGCATTTT. It yields the protein CASSSRNQPQHF.

The gene calls are TRBV18 and TRBJ2-7; D remains ambiguous. CDR3 size: 15 residues. Between the trimmed V and J ends, which lost 2 bases and 1 base, there was a span of 12 bases. The germline gives CDR1 KGHSH, CDR2 LQKENI. The CDR3 loop is CASSPLARPSYEQYF. The CDR3 DNA sequence: TGTGCCAGCTCACCATTGGCAAGACCTTCCTACGAGCAGTACTTC.

This sequence joins TRBV18 and TRBJ1-1, with D possibly TRBD1 on 5 matching bases. This CDR3 has 16 residues. The ends were cut back, 3 bases at V and 4 bases at J, with 18 bases in the middle. Germline loops: CDR1 KGHSH, CDR2 LQKENI. CDR3 sequence reads: CASSPLRLGVGTEAFF. The CDR3 region has the DNA TGTGCCAGCTCACCCCTCCGATTGGGGGTCGGCACTGAAGCTTTCTTT.

This chain links TRBV9 with TRBJ2-4; D not certain. The V end lost 0 bases, the J end lost 0 bases, and 4 bases lay between the germline ends. The CDR3 spans 14 residues. Germline loops: CDR1 SGDLS, CDR2 YYNGEE. Written as DNA, the CDR3 is TGTGCCAGCAGCGTAGGGTTAGCCAAAAACATTCAGTACTTC. This sequence encodes CASSVGLAKNIQYF.

The chain carries TRBV5-1 and TRBJ2-1, with TRBD2 identical over 9 bases. The junction had 6 bases not matched to a gene; V was cut back by 4 bases and J by 4 bases. The CDR3 has 15 amino acids. Germline V CDR1 and CDR2: SGHRS, YFSETQ. CDR3 nucleotides: TGCGCCAGCAGCCCCTTGGCGGGGGGGTACAATGAGCAGTTCTTC. This gives the protein CASSPLAGGYNEQFF.

The genes are TRBV11-2 and TRBJ2-7; the D gene is possibly TRBD2 (5 bases). The germline gives CDR1 SGHAT, CDR2 FQNNGV. V lost 4 bases to trimming and J lost 3 bases, with 7 bases between them. The CDR3 loop spans 12 amino acids. The CDR3, as DNA: TGTGCCAGCAGCTCCGGGATCTACGAGCAGTACTTC. Translating gives CASSSGIYEQYF.

V and J are TRBV4-3 and TRBJ1-1; D uncertain. Deletions cut 7 bases from V and 2 bases from J, with 14 bases between. The germline V gene encodes CDR1 LGHNA and CDR2 YSLEER. CDR3 length: 14 amino acids. The CDR3 here is CASTKVADNTEAFF. The CDR3 nucleotides are TGCGCCAGCACCAAGGTGGCGGATAACACTGAAGCTTTCTTT.

The DNA of the CDR3 is TGTGCCAGCAGCTTGGTAGGACAGCCGCTCGGAAATTCACCCCTCCACTTT. This gives the protein CASSLVGQPLGNSPLHF. V gene TRBV5-6 combines with J gene TRBJ1-6, with D maybe TRBD1 (6 bases). This CDR3 has 17 residues. CDR1 is SGHDT and CDR2 is YYEEEE in the germline V gene. The V gene lost 0 bases and the J gene lost 7 bases, with 17 bases spanning the gap.

The CDR3 DNA reads as TGTGCCAGCTCGGTACTTGCGGGGAGCTCCTACAATGAGCAGTTCTTC. It yields the protein CASSVLAGSSYNEQFF. This chain links TRBV7-3 with TRBJ2-1, with TRBD2 as a possible D gene (6 bases). The V gene's germline CDR1 is SGHTA and CDR2 FQGTGA. The CDR3 is made up of 16 amino acids. Trimming cost V 8 bases and J 0 bases, with 17 bases left between them.